This TCR beta chain appears in the sequencing data of a study of CD8 T cells in ankylosing spondylitis (dated by TCRdb to about 2017). General notes on the study: The study set out to find disease-linked TCR variants by profiling T cell receptor beta repertoires in ankylosing spondylitis patients and healthy donors. Peripheral blood was sampled, and synovial fluid was additionally collected from ankylosing spondylitis patients. In total, the full study cohort was made up of 108 healthy donors and 25 or so ankylosing spondylitis patients. General conclusions and limits of the study: The disease-linked clones had a CD8+ phenotype and were found at relatively low frequencies in peripheral blood. The disease-linked clones were reported to be significantly enriched in matched synovial fluid samples from ankylosing spondylitis patients. Some motif variants had previously been reported in the synovial fluid and blood of reactive arthritis patients, which suggests shared mechanisms of disease initiation. Blood from ankylosing spondylitis patients appeared to be characterized by a TCR beta motif made up of under ten highly homologous amino acid variants.

For sequencing, an Illumina HiSeq 2500 was employed. TCR beta libraries were prepared by quantitative 5'-RACE with molecular barcodes. The authors processed their data as follows. Disease-linked TCR variants were identified with a new computational method built on a probabilistic model of VDJ rearrangement. TCRdb passed the public sequencing reads through fastp at Q25 and MiXCR, retaining productive beta sequences. Identical CDR3 proteins give one entry, which carries the most common genes and DNA. For this entry, the V and J calls and clone size follow TCRdb and not the study's own pipeline. The sample includes roughly 150,000 distinct CDR3 sequences, with about 32% observed a single time. The top ten clonotypes cover around 6% of the sample. For each ankylosing spondylitis patient, the synovial fluid sample was matched to a blood sample from that same patient. This clonotype was found a few times. The antigen it binds to is not known. There are no base qualities to consult, and no much larger clone falls within one base.

CDR1 MGHDK and CDR2 SYGVNS were looked up in the germline V gene. Including cysteine and phenylalanine, the CDR3 has 14 amino acids. This entry keeps only the CDR3 DNA: 42 bases, framed from base 1. The V end gives up 6 bases and the J end 7 bases, leaving 7 bases in the junction not matched to a gene. The chain is assembled from TRBV25-1 and TRBJ1-2; TRBD1 matches 11 bases in the middle. Sequenced: synovial fluid, either unsorted or a sorted T cell fraction (not recorded which). The TCR sequence derives from a male donor with ankylosing spondylitis. The DNA sequence is as follows: TGTGCCAGCAGCCGCGCCGGGACAGGGGGTGGCTACACCTTC. This is translated as CASSRAGTGGGYTF.